This T cell receptor (beta chain) stems from a study of OX40 agonist ivuxolimab in advanced cancers. Across the whole study: The treatment was a fully human IgG2 OX40 agonist, ivuxolimab.

Cycle 7 day 1, cycle 4 day 1, and baseline were the timepoints at which blood was sampled. The germline gives CDR1 SGHTA, CDR2 FQGNSA. The ends lost 3 bases at V and 6 bases at J; junction bases unmatched: 17. The CDR3 consists of 19 residues. Produced via immunoSEQ multiplex PCR; TCRdb's table is partial and in-frame only. The sample yields 80,000 or so clones, about 88% seen once. The starting material was CD4+ or CD8+ T cells sorted from blood, obtained in a trial of the OX40 agonist ivuxolimab. V and J are TRBV7-2 and TRBJ1-2; 12 bases fit TRBD1. The TCR was taken from an adult with an advanced solid tumor such as melanoma, head and neck, liver or kidney cancer. CDR3 protein: CASSFFPVDRDRGRDGYTF. CDR3 DNA: TGTGCCAGCAGCTTCTTCCCCGTTGACCGGGACAGGGGGCGAGATGGCTACACCTTC. The whole variable domain, filled in from reference TRBV7-2 and TRBJ1-2, reads GAGVSQSPSNKVTEKGKDVELRCDPISGHTALYWYRQSLGQGLEFLIYFQGNSAPDKSGLPSDRFSAERTGGSVSTLTIQRTQQEDSAVYLCASSFFPVDRDRGRDGYTFGSGTRLTVV.